Below, one T cell receptor beta chain is given with its context. Distinct nucleotide sequences in the sample also encode this CDR3. This entry belongs to a study of T cells in localized non-small cell lung cancer. With 4 bases clipped from V and 7 bases from J, the junction kept 8 bases outside the gene matches. The germline V gene encodes CDR1 MNHEY and CDR2 SVGAGI. The CDR3 covers 14 residues. Repertoires were generated with immunoSEQ multiplex PCR, while TCRdb's copy carries only in-frame clones and drops some. The sample includes about 26,000 clones, 82% of them seen just once. The rearrangement uses TRBV6-5 and TRBJ2-7, with TRBD1 matching over 9 bases. This clonotype originated in a woman between 35 and 70 years old with stage I lung adenocarcinoma. The material sequenced was peripheral blood, taken before any cancer treatment. CDR3 DNA sequence: TGTGCCAGCAGTTTTTTAACCGGGACAGGGGAGCAGTACTTC. As protein: CASSFLTGTGEQYF.